This paragraph reports one T cell receptor (beta chain). Its target is unknown. Other DNA sequences in the sample encode the same CDR3. The CD4+ fraction was divided into a CD45RA+ naive subset and a CD45RA-negative memory subset. The V end lost 0 bases, the J end lost 4 bases, and 10 bases lay between the germline ends. The CDR3 has 14 amino acids. Germline loops: CDR1 SGHRS, CDR2 YFSETQ. This record belongs to a study of shared clonotypes between healthy human individuals. As for the study in general: Donor composition was a couple of women and a few men, aged 18 to 49.

Assay used: immunoSEQ multiplex PCR; TCRdb lists only in-frame clones, some missing. The sample lists 2 million to 2.5 million clones; approximately 95% were seen once. Broader study findings: About 5% of naive CD4 clonotypes were shared across a few donors. Clonotype sharing across donors was expected to vary with sequencing depth.

The V gene is TRBV5-1, the J gene TRBJ1-1, with a weak D call TRBD1 (6 bases). The source of this sequence is a man aged 18 to 30 in good health. Some clones in this sample may be carry-over from other donors' samples. The sample comprised naive CD4+ T cells from PBMCs. As to subset: CD45RA+ positively selected. CDR3 protein: CASSLAGGGTEAFF. In DNA, the CDR3 is TGCGCCAGCAGCTTGGCCGGAGGGGGCACTGAAGCTTTCTTT.